These 32 T cell receptor beta chains were all obtained from the same sample, sequenced in a study of T cell repertoires in ileal Crohn's disease. Time point of the sample: neoterminal ileum biopsy at postoperative endoscopy, about 6 months after surgery. Assay: immunoSEQ multiplex PCR; the TCRdb copy retains only in-frame clones and omits some. In the table there are more than 2,000 clones, approximately 81% of which are singletons. Material: ileal tissue. The receptors derive from an adult with Crohn's disease.

V and J are TRBV5-1 and TRBJ2-1; 10 bases are shared with TRBD2. From germline, CDR1 is SGHRS and CDR2 YFSETQ. This CDR3 has 13 amino acids. J lost 9 bases, V lost 3 bases, and 3 bases had no gene match. DNA for the CDR3: TGCGCCAGCAGCTCGGGGACTAGCGTTGAGCAGTTCTTC. Encoded protein: CASSSGTSVEQFF.

This chain uses TRBV6-1 with TRBJ2-1, with D possibly being TRBD2 (5 bases). The CDR3 is 14 residues long. The germline gives CDR1 MNHNS, CDR2 SASEGT. V shed 6 bases and J shed 4 bases, with 13 bases lying between them. CDR3 DNA: TGTGCCAGCAGCCCTTGGGGAGAGTACAATGAGCAGTTCTTC. Its protein product is CASSPWGEYNEQFF.

The rearrangement uses TRBV5-1 and TRBJ2-7, with TRBD2 matching 13 bases. Unmatched junction bases numbered 3, after V lost 4 bases and J lost 2 bases. CDR1 and CDR2 from the germline V gene are SGHRS and YFSETQ. The CDR3 has 15 residues. Here the CDR3 reads CASSPGLAGTYEQYF. For the CDR3, the DNA is TGCGCCAGCAGCCCGGGACTAGCGGGGACCTACGAGCAGTACTTC.

The chain employs TRBV6-5 and TRBJ1-1; possibly TRBD1 for D (5 bases). In germline, CDR1 is MNHEY, CDR2 SVGAGI. V was clipped by 2 bases and J by 4 bases, with 11 bases between them. The CDR3 totals 14 residues. The chain's CDR3 is CASSYGGTSTEAFF. CDR3 in DNA: TGTGCCAGCAGTTACGGCGGGACCTCCACTGAAGCTTTCTTT.

This clone was counted between two and nine times. V usage is TRBV19 and J usage is TRBJ1-4, with TRBD1 matching 9 bases. This CDR3 is built from 15 residues. The J segment lost 8 bases and the V segment lost 5 bases, leaving 9 bases of the junction unmatched. In germline, CDR1 is LNHDA, CDR2 SQIVND (reference sequence). CDR3 region: CASSPPGQGKEKLFF. In nucleotides, the CDR3 is TGTGCCAGTAGTCCGCCGGGACAGGGAAAGGAAAAACTGTTTTTT.

V gene TRBV5-1 combines with J gene TRBJ2-7; 8 bases are a match to TRBD2. Germline-derived CDR1 and CDR2 are SGHRS and YFSETQ. This CDR3 contains 13 residues. V shed 8 bases, J shed 1 base, and the junction held 5 bases outside the gene matches. The CDR3 nucleotides read TGCGCCAGTACTAGCGGTTATTCCTACGAGCAGTACTTC. It yields the protein CASTSGYSYEQYF.

The chain links TRBV7-9 to TRBJ1-1; D gene ambiguous. V lost 3 bases and J 4 bases, leaving 9 bases between the germline ends. The CDR3 is made up of 13 amino acids. Per the germline V gene, CDR1 is SEHNR and CDR2 is FQNEAQ (reference sequence). CDR3 region: CASSFREGTEAFF. CDR3 sequence (DNA): TGTGCCAGCAGCTTTCGCGAGGGCACTGAAGCTTTCTTT.

CDR3 in amino acids: CASSTRTSGSLDTQYF. The CDR3 coding sequence is TGTGCCAGCAGTACTCGGACTAGCGGGTCTTTAGATACGCAGTATTTT. The chain couples TRBV27 to TRBJ2-3, with 11 bases identical to TRBD2. Germline-derived CDR1 and CDR2 are MNHEY and SMNVEV (reference sequence). The length of the CDR3 is 16 residues. V shed 5 bases and J 5 bases; nucleotides not matched to a gene: 9.

The chain links TRBV6-1 to TRBJ2-1, with a weak D call TRBD2 (6 bases). CDR3 size: 14 residues. V lost 8 bases and J lost 9, with 20 bases in between. CDR1 and CDR2 from the germline V gene are MNHNS and SASEGT. CDR3 amino acids: CASFPGSLLREQFF. In DNA form, the CDR3 reads TGTGCCAGCTTCCCCGGGAGCCTCCTTCGTGAGCAGTTCTTC.

The rearrangement uses TRBV4-2 and TRBJ1-6; D not certain. Germline V lookup: CDR1 LGHNA, CDR2 YNFKEQ. Trimming stripped 1 base from V and 6 bases from J, with 10 bases between. This CDR3 has 15 residues. For the CDR3, the DNA is TGTGCCAGCAGCCAAGCTGTGCAGATTAATTCACCCCTCCACTTT. Amino acid sequence: CASSQAVQINSPLHF.

CDR3 nucleotide sequence: TGTGCCAGCAGAATACTACACAGGGGTAACTATGGCTACACCTTC. It yields the protein CASRILHRGNYGYTF. The chain is built from TRBV2 and TRBJ1-2; 7 bases are shared with TRBD1. Germline values: CDR1 SNHLY, CDR2 FYNNEI. The junction had 8 bases not matched to a gene; V was cut back by 6 bases and J by 1 base. The CDR3 is 15 amino acids.

This chain connects TRBV5-4 to TRBJ2-7; D perhaps matches TRBD2 (6 bases). The V gene's germline CDR1 is SGHNT and CDR2 YYREEE (reference sequence). Trimming left V 4 bases short and J 3 bases short, with 14 bases between. The CDR3 is 14 residues long. As DNA, the CDR3 is TGTGCCAGCAGCGGCGGTGGACTACTCTACGAGCAGTACTTC. Translating it yields CASSGGGLLYEQYF.

The chain links TRBV5-6 to TRBJ1-1, with TRBD1 identical over 7 bases. There are 14 residues in the CDR3. V was clipped by 4 bases and J by 8 bases; unmatched bases: 11. Germline V lookup: CDR1 SGHDT, CDR2 YYEEEE. CDR3: CASSRPDRATEAFF. CDR3 nucleotide sequence: TGTGCCAGCAGCAGACCCGACAGGGCTACCGAAGCTTTCTTT.

CDR3 DNA sequence: TGTGCCTGGAGACAGGGGTACGAGCAGTACTTC. The encoded protein is CAWRQGYEQYF. The chain carries TRBV30 and TRBJ2-7; 7 nucleotides match TRBD1. V was clipped by 3 bases and J by 4 bases; unmatched bases: 0. There are 11 residues in the CDR3. Germline V CDR1 and CDR2: GTSNPN, SVGIG (reference sequence).

CDR3 nucleotides: TGTGCCAGTAGTACGTTACCGGGACAGATGTCGAAGAAGAAGGGAAACACCATATATTTT. Translating gives CASSTLPGQMSKKKGNTIYF. This chain connects TRBV19 to TRBJ1-3, with TRBD1 matching over 7 bases. The V and J ends lost 4 bases and 4 bases, in that order; junction bases with no gene match: 22. The germline CDR1 and CDR2 sequences are LNHDA and SQIVND (reference sequence). The CDR3 extends over 20 amino acids. The full variable domain, with the rest looked up from reference TRBV19 and TRBJ1-3, is DGGITQSPKYLFRKEGQNVTLSCEQNLNHDAMYWYRQDPGQGLRLIYYSQIVNDFQKGDIAEGYSVSREKKESFPLTVTSAQKNPTAFYLCASSTLPGQMSKKKGNTIYFGEGSWLTVV.

This chain connects TRBV6-5 to TRBJ2-3, with 10 bases identical to TRBD1. This CDR3 is 15 amino acids long. The trim removed 0 bases at V and 4 bases at J, leaving 1 base unmatched. In germline, CDR1 is MNHEY, CDR2 SVGAGI. This CDR3 is CASSYSGTGADTQYF. In DNA, the CDR3 is TGTGCCAGCAGTTACTCAGGGACAGGGGCAGATACGCAGTATTTT.

The V and J genes are TRBV19 and TRBJ1-5; TRBD1 aligns across 9 bases. The germline V gene encodes CDR1 LNHDA and CDR2 SQIVND (reference sequence). V gave up 7 bases and J gave up 5 bases; unmatched junction bases: 3. CDR3 length: 13 residues. The CDR3: CASKGQGYQPQHF. The DNA of the CDR3 is TGTGCCAGTAAAGGACAGGGGTATCAGCCCCAGCATTTT.

The chain uses TRBV25-1 and TRBJ1-5; D remains unclear. In germline, CDR1 is MGHDK, CDR2 SYGVNS. The CDR3 runs to 18 residues. V was pared by 3 bases and J by 1 base, with 19 bases between. This CDR3 is CASSEGSGTVSSNQPQHF. Written as DNA, the CDR3 is TGTGCCAGCAGTGAGGGTTCCGGAACAGTATCAAGCAATCAGCCCCAGCATTTT. The whole variable domain, remainder taken from reference TRBV25-1 and TRBJ1-5, is EADIYQTPRYLVIGTGKKITLECSQTMGHDKMYWYQQDPGMELHLIHYSYGVNSTEKGDLSSESTVSRIRTEHFPLTLESARPSHTSQYLCASSEGSGTVSSNQPQHFGDGTRLSIL.

The J gene is TRBJ2-7, the V gene TRBV25-1; the D gene is possibly TRBD1 (5 bases). V lost 4 bases to trimming and J lost 3 bases, with 7 bases between them. Germline V gene data show CDR1 as MGHDK and CDR2 as SYGVNS. The CDR3 is 12 residues long. CDR3 bases: TGTGCCAGCAGTGCCCAGGGCTACGAGCAGTACTTC. Residues: CASSAQGYEQYF.

J is TRBJ2-7 and V is TRBV6-6, with no clear D. The germline V gene encodes CDR1 MNHNY and CDR2 SVGAGI (reference sequence). The CDR3 loop spans 12 amino acids. Trimming took 2 bases from V and 1 from J, leaving 3 bases between them. The CDR3 protein is CASSYTSYEQYF. The CDR3 DNA reads TGTGCCAGCAGTTACACTTCCTACGAGCAGTACTTC.

This chain connects TRBV19 to TRBJ2-4, with D perhaps matching TRBD2 (7 bases). Trimming left V 3 bases short and J 0 bases short, with 15 bases between. CDR1 is LNHDA, CDR2 SQIVND, per germline (reference sequence). The CDR3 loop spans 17 amino acids. CDR3 region: CASSMGGGFEAKNIQYF. The CDR3 DNA reads TGTGCCAGTAGTATGGGAGGGGGATTCGAAGCCAAAAACATTCAGTACTTC.

This clone showed up just a few times. The chain recombines TRBV30 with TRBJ2-7; possible D gene TRBD2, 6 bases. Germline V CDR1 and CDR2: GTSNPN, SVGIG (reference sequence). This CDR3 region has 15 residues. Between the trimmed V and J ends, which lost 2 bases and 2 bases, there was a span of 16 bases. CDR3 protein: CAWSLYSSGAYEQYF. CDR3 DNA sequence: TGTGCCTGGAGTCTTTATTCGTCGGGGGCCTACGAGCAGTACTTC.

J is TRBJ2-5 and V is TRBV2, with TRBD1 identical over 9 bases. The CDR3 covers 15 residues. J was trimmed by 1 base and V by 7 bases; bases with no gene match: 7. Germline CDR1 is SNHLY and CDR2 is FYNNEI. Here the CDR3 reads CASKKDRGVQETQYF. DNA for the CDR3: TGTGCCAGCAAAAAGGACAGGGGCGTCCAAGAGACCCAGTACTTC.

The genes are TRBV11-2 and TRBJ2-7; 7 bases map to TRBD2. The CDR3 spans 14 residues. V trimming: 3 bases; J trimming: 9 bases; junction bases outside the gene matches: 11. Germline assignment: CDR1 SGHAT and CDR2 FQNNGV. The CDR3, as DNA: TGTGCCAGCAGCTTGCAGGGACTATCCTCATGGCAGTACTTC. Translating gives CASSLQGLSSWQYF.

V gene TRBV7-2 combines with J gene TRBJ2-1; 7 bases fit TRBD1. Trimming removed 3 bases from V and 7 bases from J; junction bases left unmatched: 6. CDR3 size: 14 residues. Germline assignment: CDR1 SGHTA and CDR2 FQGNSA. For the CDR3, the DNA is TGTGCCAGCAGCTTCAGGGGGATCGGGAATGAGCAGTTCTTC. Protein: CASSFRGIGNEQFF.

This clone occurred a few times. The J gene is TRBJ1-6, the V gene TRBV5-4, with TRBD1 as a possible D gene (6 bases). Trimming cost V 5 bases and J 17 bases, with 17 bases left between them. The CDR3 has 12 amino acids. Per germline, CDR1 SGHNT and CDR2 YYREEE (reference sequence). The DNA of the CDR3 is TGTGCCAGCAGTCTCCCTGGGGGGGCAGTCCACTTT. The encoded protein is CASSLPGGAVHF. The variable domain in full, with the rest retrieved from reference TRBV5-4 and TRBJ1-6, is ETGVTQSPTHLIKTRGQQVTLRCSSQSGHNTVSWYQQALGQGPQFIFQYYREEENGRGNFPPRFSGLQFPNYSSELNVNALELDDSALYLCASSLPGGAVHFGNGTRLTVT.

The chain carries TRBV7-9 and TRBJ2-1, with TRBD1 matching 9 bases. This CDR3 is built from 14 residues. Unmatched junction bases numbered 9, after V lost 6 bases and J lost 9 bases. The germline V gene encodes CDR1 SEHNR and CDR2 FQNEAQ (reference sequence). The chain's CDR3 is CASSQQGAVFEQFF. Written as DNA, the CDR3 is TGTGCCAGCAGTCAACAGGGGGCGGTTTTTGAGCAGTTCTTC.

The chain links TRBV30 to TRBJ1-3; D unresolved. Trimming stripped 3 bases from V and 2 bases from J, with 8 bases between. Germline CDR1 is GTSNPN and CDR2 is SVGIG (reference sequence). The CDR3 runs to 13 residues. CDR3 coding DNA: TGTGCCTGGAGCCCCTGGCCTGGAAACACCATATATTTT. It yields the protein CAWSPWPGNTIYF.

This sequence joins TRBV11-3 and TRBJ2-7; TRBD2 aligns across 10 bases. The CDR3 consists of 15 residues. V lost 5 bases and J lost 3; bases outside the gene matches: 7. CDR1 is SGHNT, CDR2 YENEEA, per germline. The CDR3 DNA is TGTGCCAGCAGCCCGATAGCGGGAGGCAACTACGAGCAGTACTTC. Its translation: CASSPIAGGNYEQYF.

The J gene is TRBJ1-5, the V gene TRBV25-1; D may be TRBD1 (5 bases). Germline assignment: CDR1 MGHDK and CDR2 SYGVNS. Trimming shortened V by 7 bases and J by 0 bases, and 10 bases separated the two germline ends. This CDR3 has 14 residues. The CDR3 reads CASTSQDSNQPQHF. CDR3 DNA: TGTGCCAGCACATCACAGGATAGCAATCAGCCCCAGCATTTT. Based on the CDR3 plus reference TRBV25-1 and TRBJ1-5, the full variable domain is EADIYQTPRYLVIGTGKKITLECSQTMGHDKMYWYQQDPGMELHLIHYSYGVNSTEKGDLSSESTVSRIRTEHFPLTLESARPSHTSQYLCASTSQDSNQPQHFGDGTRLSIL.

This clone has just one count. CDR3 region: CASSSGTSGGSYNEQFF. The CDR3 DNA follows: TGTGCCAGCAGTTCCGGGACTAGCGGAGGCTCCTACAATGAGCAGTTCTTC. The gene calls are TRBV25-1 and TRBJ2-1; 11 nucleotides align to TRBD2. V was clipped by 5 bases and J by 0 bases; unmatched bases: 6. Germline V gene sequence: CDR1 MGHDK, CDR2 SYGVNS. The CDR3 loop spans 17 amino acids. Together with reference TRBV25-1 and TRBJ2-1, the CDR3 gives the full variable domain: EADIYQTPRYLVIGTGKKITLECSQTMGHDKMYWYQQDPGMELHLIHYSYGVNSTEKGDLSSESTVSRIRTEHFPLTLESARPSHTSQYLCASSSGTSGGSYNEQFFGPGTRLTVL.

For this clone: At one boundary the junction diverges from the germline segment, which might be a read error. The J gene is TRBJ1-6, the V gene TRBV25-1, with TRBD1 matching 10 bases. There are 14 residues in the CDR3. Germline lookup yields CDR1 MGHDK and CDR2 SYGVNS. This CDR3 is CASVGQGGNSPPHF. CDR3 sequence (DNA): TGTGCCAGCGTTGGACAGGGGGGAAATTCACCCCCCCACTTT.